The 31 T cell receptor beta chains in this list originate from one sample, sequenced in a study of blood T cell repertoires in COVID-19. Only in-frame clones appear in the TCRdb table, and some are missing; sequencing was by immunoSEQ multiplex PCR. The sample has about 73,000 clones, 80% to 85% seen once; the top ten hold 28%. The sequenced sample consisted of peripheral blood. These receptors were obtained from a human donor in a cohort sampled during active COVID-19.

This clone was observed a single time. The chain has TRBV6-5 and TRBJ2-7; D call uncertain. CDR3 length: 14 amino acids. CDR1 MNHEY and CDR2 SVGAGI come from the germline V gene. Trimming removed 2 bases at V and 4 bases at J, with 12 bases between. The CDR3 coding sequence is TGTGCCAGCAGTTACGTAGCTGCTGGGTACGAGCAGTACTTC. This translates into CASSYVAAGYEQYF.

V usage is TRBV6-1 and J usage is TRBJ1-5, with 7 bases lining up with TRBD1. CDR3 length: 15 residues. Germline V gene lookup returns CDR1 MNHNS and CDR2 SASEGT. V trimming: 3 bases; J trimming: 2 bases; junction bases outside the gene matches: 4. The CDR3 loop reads CASSERGQRNQPQHF. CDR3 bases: TGTGCCAGCAGTGAGAGGGGGCAGCGCAATCAGCCCCAGCATTTT.

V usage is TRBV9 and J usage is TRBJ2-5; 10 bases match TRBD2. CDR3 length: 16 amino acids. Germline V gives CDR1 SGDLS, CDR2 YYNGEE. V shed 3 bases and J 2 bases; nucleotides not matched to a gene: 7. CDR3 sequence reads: CASSGQGLAEQETQYF. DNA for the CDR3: TGTGCCAGCAGCGGACAAGGACTAGCGGAACAAGAGACCCAGTACTTC. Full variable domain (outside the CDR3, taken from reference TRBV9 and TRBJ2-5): DSGVTQTPKHLITATGQRVTLRCSPRSGDLSVYWYQQSLDQGLQFLIQYYNGEERAKGNILERFSAQQFPDLHSELNLSSLELGDSALYFCASSGQGLAEQETQYFGPGTRLLVL.

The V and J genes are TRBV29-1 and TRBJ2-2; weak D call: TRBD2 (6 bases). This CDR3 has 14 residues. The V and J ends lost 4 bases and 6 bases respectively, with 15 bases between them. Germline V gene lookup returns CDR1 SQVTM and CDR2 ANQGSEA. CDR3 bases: TGCAGCGTTGGGGACGGGGGAGTGTCCGGGGAGCTGTTTTTT. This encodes CSVGDGGVSGELFF.

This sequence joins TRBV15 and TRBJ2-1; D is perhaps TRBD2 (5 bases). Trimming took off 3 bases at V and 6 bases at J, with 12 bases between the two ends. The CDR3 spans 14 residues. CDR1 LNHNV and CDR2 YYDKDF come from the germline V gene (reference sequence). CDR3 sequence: CATSRAGLINEQFF. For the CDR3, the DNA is TGTGCCACCAGCAGGGCGGGCCTAATCAATGAGCAGTTCTTC.

The CDR3 region is CAGKDLGGTDTQYF. CDR3 nucleotide sequence: TGTGCCGGAAAGGACCTCGGAGGGACAGATACGCAGTATTTT. The V and J genes are TRBV7-9 and TRBJ2-3, with a tentative D call TRBD2 (6 bases). The CDR3 length is 14 residues. Trimming stripped 11 bases from V and 3 bases from J, with 18 bases between. Germline CDR1 SEHNR, CDR2 FQNEAQ (reference sequence).

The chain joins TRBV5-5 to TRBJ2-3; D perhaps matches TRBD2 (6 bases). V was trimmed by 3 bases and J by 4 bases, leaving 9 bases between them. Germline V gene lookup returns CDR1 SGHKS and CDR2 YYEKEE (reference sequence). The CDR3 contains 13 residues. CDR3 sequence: CASSSWGADTQYF. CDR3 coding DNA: TGTGCCAGCAGCTCATGGGGGGCAGATACGCAGTATTTT.

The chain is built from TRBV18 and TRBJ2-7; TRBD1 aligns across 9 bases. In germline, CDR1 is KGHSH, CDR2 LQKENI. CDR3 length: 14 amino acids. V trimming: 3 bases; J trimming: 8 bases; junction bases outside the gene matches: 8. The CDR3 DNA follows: TGTGCCAGCTCACCTACAGGGGGCCCCGTGAAGCAGTACTTC. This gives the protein CASSPTGGPVKQYF.

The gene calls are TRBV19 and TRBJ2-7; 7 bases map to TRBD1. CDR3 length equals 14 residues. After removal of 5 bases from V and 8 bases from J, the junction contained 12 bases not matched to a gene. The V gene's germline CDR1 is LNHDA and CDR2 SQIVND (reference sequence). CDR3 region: CASSPRTGRAKQYF. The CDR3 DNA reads TGTGCCAGTAGTCCGCGGACAGGACGGGCCAAGCAGTACTTC.

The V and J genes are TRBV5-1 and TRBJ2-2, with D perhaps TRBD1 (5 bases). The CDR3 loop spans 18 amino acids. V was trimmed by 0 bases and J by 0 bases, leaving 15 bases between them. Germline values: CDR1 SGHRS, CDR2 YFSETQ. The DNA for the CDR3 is TGCGCCAGCAGCTTGGCTCGCTGGGGCGTATCGAACACCGGGGAGCTGTTTTTT. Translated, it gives CASSLARWGVSNTGELFF.

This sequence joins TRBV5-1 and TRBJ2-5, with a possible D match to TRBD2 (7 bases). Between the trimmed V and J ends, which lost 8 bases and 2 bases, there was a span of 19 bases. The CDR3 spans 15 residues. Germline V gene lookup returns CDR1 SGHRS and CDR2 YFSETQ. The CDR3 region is CASRGGGVPQETQYF. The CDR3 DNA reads TGCGCCAGTCGGGGAGGGGGGGTCCCTCAAGAGACCCAGTACTTC.

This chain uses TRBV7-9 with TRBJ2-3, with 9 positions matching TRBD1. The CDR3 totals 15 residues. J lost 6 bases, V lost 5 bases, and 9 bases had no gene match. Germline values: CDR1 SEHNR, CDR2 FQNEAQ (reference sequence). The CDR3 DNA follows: TGTGCCAGCAGCCCACGGACAGGGGCAGCGGATACGCAGTATTTT. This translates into CASSPRTGAADTQYF.

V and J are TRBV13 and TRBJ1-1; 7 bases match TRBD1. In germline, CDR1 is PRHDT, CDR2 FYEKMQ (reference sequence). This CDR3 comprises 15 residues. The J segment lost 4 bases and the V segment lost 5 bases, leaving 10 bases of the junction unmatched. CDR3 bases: TGTGCCAGCAGCCTCCAGGGGGAAGTCGGCACTGAAGCTTTCTTT. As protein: CASSLQGEVGTEAFF.

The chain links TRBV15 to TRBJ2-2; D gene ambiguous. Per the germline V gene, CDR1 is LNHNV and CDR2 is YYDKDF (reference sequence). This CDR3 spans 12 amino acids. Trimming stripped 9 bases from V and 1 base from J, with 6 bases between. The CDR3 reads CATAQNTGELFF. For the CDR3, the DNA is TGTGCCACTGCGCAGAACACCGGGGAGCTGTTTTTT.

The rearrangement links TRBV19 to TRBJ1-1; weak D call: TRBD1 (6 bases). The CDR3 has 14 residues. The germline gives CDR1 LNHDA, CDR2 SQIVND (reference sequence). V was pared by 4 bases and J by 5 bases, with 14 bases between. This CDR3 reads CASSTRTDRTEAFF. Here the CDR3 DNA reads TGTGCCAGTAGTACGAGGACAGATCGGACTGAAGCTTTCTTT.

CDR3 protein: CASSPMIGASYTF. Here the CDR3 DNA reads TGTGCCAGCAGCCCAATGATTGGGGCGAGCTACACCTTC. V is TRBV9 and J is TRBJ1-2; TRBD1 might be the D (5 bases). In germline, CDR1 is SGDLS, CDR2 YYNGEE. Trimming removed 4 bases from V and 9 bases from J, with 16 bases in between. The CDR3 is made up of 13 amino acids. The full variable domain, in which reference TRBV9 and TRBJ1-2 provide the parts outside the CDR3, is DSGVTQTPKHLITATGQRVTLRCSPRSGDLSVYWYQQSLDQGLQFLIQYYNGEERAKGNILERFSAQQFPDLHSELNLSSLELGDSALYFCASSPMIGASYTFGSGTRLTVV.

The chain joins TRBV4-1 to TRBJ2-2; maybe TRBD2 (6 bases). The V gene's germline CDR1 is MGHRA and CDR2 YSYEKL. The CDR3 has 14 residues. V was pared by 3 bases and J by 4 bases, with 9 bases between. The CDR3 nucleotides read TGCGCCAGCAGCCAGGGGCGGGGCACCGGGGAGCTGTTTTTT. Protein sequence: CASSQGRGTGELFF.

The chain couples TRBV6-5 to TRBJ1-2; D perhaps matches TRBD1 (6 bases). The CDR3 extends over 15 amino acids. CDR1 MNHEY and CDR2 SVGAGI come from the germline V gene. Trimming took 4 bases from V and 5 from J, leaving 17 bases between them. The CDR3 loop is CASSFSTGGRYGYTF. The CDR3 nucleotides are TGTGCCAGCAGTTTTTCGACGGGGGGGCGATATGGCTACACCTTC.

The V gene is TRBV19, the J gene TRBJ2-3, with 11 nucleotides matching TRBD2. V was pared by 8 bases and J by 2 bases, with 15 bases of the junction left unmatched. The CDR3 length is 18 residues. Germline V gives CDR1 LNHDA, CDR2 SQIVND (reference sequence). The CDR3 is CASPPLAGGPGYTDTQYF. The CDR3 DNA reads TGTGCCAGTCCCCCGCTAGCGGGGGGCCCGGGATACACAGATACGCAGTATTTT.

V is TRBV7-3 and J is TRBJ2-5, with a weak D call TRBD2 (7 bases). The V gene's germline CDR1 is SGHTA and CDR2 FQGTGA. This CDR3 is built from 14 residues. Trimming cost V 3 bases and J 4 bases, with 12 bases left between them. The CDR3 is CASSLGGPGETQYF. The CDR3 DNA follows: TGTGCCAGCAGCTTGGGGGGGCCTGGAGAGACCCAGTACTTC.

The DNA for the CDR3 is TGTGCCAGCAGTTACTCGATAAGAGGGAACACTGAAGCTTTCTTT. Protein: CASSYSIRGNTEAFF. This sequence joins TRBV6-5 and TRBJ1-1; D unclear. This CDR3 is 15 amino acids long. Trimming shortened V by 0 bases and J by 1 base, and 9 bases separated the two germline ends. The germline CDR1 and CDR2 sequences are MNHEY and SVGAGI.

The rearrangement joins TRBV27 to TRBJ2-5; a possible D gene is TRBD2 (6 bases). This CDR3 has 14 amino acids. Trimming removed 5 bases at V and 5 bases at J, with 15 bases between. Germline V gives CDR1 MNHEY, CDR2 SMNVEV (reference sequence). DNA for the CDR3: TGTGCCAGCAGTCCTCGGGACTTGTGGGAGACCCAGTACTTC. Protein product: CASSPRDLWETQYF.

The CDR3: CASSSSVATLHF. CDR3 bases: TGTGCCAGCAGCTCATCGGTTGCGACCCTCCACTTT. The chain couples TRBV9 to TRBJ1-6; D gene uncertain. Per germline, CDR1 SGDLS and CDR2 YYNGEE. The CDR3 is made up of 12 amino acids. Trimming stripped 4 bases from V and 14 bases from J, with 13 bases between.

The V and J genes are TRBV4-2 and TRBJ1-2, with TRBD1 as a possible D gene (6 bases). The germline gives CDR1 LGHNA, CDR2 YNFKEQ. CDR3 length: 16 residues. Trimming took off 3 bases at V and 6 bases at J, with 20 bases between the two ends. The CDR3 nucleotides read TGTGCCAGCAGCCATCCCGGGGGGGGCGCGATTGATGGCTACACCTTC. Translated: CASSHPGGGAIDGYTF.

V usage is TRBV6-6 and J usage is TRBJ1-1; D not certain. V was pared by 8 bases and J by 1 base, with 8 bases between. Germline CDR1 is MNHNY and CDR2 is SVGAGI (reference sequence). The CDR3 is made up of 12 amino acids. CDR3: CASRTGNTEAFF. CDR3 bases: TGTGCCAGCCGCACCGGGAACACTGAAGCTTTCTTT.

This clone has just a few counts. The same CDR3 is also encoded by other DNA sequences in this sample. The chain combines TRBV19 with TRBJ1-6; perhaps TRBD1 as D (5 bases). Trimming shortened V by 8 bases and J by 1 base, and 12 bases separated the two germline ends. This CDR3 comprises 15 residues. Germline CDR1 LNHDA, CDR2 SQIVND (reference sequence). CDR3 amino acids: CASSTGGSYNSPLHF. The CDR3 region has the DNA TGTGCCAGTTCCACAGGTGGTTCCTATAATTCACCCCTCCACTTT.

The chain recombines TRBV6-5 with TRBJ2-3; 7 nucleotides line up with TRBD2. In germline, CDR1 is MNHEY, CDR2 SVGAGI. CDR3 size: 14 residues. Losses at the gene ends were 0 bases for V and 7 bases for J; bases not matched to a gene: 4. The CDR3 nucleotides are TGTGCCAGCAGTTACTCCGGGACTATCTATACGCAGTATTTT. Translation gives CASSYSGTIYTQYF.

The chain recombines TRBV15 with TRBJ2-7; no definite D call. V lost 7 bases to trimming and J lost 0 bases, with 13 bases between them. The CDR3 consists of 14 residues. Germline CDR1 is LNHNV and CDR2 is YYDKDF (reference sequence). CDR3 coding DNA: TGTGCCACCAAACAGCAGGTGGACTCCTACGAGCAGTACTTC. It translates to CATKQQVDSYEQYF.

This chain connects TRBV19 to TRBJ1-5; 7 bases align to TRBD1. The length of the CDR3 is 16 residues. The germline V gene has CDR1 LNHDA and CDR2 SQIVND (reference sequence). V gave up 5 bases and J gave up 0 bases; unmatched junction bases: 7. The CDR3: CASSHRQGNSNQPQHF. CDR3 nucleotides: TGTGCCAGTAGTCACCGACAGGGAAATAGCAATCAGCCCCAGCATTTT.

In DNA, the CDR3 is TGTGCCAGCAGCTACCCAACCTTAGCGGGGATAGAGACCCAGTACTTC. This translates into CASSYPTLAGIETQYF. This sequence joins TRBV7-8 and TRBJ2-5; 8 bases align to TRBD2. Germline V gene sequence: CDR1 SGHVS, CDR2 FQNEAQ. The CDR3 totals 16 residues. J lost 4 bases, V lost 4 bases, and 11 bases had no gene match.

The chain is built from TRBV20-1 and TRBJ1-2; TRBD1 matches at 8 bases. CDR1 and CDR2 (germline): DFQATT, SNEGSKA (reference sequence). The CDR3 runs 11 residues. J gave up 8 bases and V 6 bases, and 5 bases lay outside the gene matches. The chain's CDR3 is CSARTGTGYTF. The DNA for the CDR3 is TGCAGTGCGAGGACAGGGACAGGCTACACCTTC.